This TCR beta chain is drawn from a study of shared clonotypes between healthy human individuals. About the research overall: There were three CD4 naive, three CD4 memory, two CD8 naive and one CD8 memory plates per donor.

Using immunoSEQ multiplex PCR, the repertoire was profiled, and TCRdb retains in-frame clones only, with some absent. This table has 600,000 or so clones, about 98% appearing once. Terminally differentiated effector memory CD45RA+ cells were left out of the naive CD8 fraction, which was CD45RO-negative and positively selected for CCR7. Healthy HIV-negative adults with no recent acute infections or vaccinations were recruited as donors. In regard to this clone: Its antigen is unknown.

General study findings and limits: Some naive CD4 clonotypes, 5% to 5.5%, turned up in common across four donors.

The V gene's germline CDR1 is LNHDA and CDR2 SQIVND (reference sequence). This CDR3 has 15 amino acids. V trimming: 5 bases; J trimming: 2 bases; junction bases outside the gene matches: 8. The receptor was derived from a man aged 30 to 45 in good health. This chain links TRBV19 with TRBJ2-7, with TRBD1 identical over 8 bases. The sequencing input was naive CD8+ T cells sorted from blood. The CDR3 DNA sequence: TGTGCCAGTAGTTTCGGACAGGGCGTCACCTACGAGCAGTACTTC. Encoded protein: CASSFGQGVTYEQYF. The full variable domain, completed using reference TRBV19 and TRBJ2-7, is DGGITQSPKYLFRKEGQNVTLSCEQNLNHDAMYWYRQDPGQGLRLIYYSQIVNDFQKGDIAEGYSVSREKKESFPLTVTSAQKNPTAFYLCASSFGQGVTYEQYFGPGTRLTVT.